This passage covers 13 T cell receptor beta chains from one sample sequenced in a study of blood T cell repertoires in COVID-19. Here immunoSEQ multiplex PCR was the method, and the copy in TCRdb shows in-frame clones only, minus some. Of over 200,000 clones listed, 88% were seen once; the top ten hold less than 3%. The specimen was peripheral blood. The receptors were sampled from a woman aged 55 to 70 with acute or convalescent COVID-19.

J is TRBJ2-1 and V is TRBV6-2 or TRBV6-3, with unresolved D. Per the germline V gene, CDR1 is MNHEY and CDR2 is SVGEGT. CDR3 size: 11 residues. V lost 4 bases to trimming and J lost 8 bases, with 6 bases between them. CDR3 sequence (DNA): TGTGCCAGCAGTTTCGGGTATGAGCAGTTCTTC. It specifies CASSFGYEQFF.

V usage is TRBV6-6 and J usage is TRBJ2-1, with a tentative D call TRBD2 (6 bases). Germline V gene data show CDR1 as MNHNY and CDR2 as SVGAGI (reference sequence). The V end lost 4 bases, the J end lost 5 bases, and 9 bases lay between the germline ends. This CDR3 contains 13 residues. CDR3 DNA: TGTGCCAGCAGTTCGGCGGGGAACAATGAGCAGTTCTTC. Translated, it gives CASSSAGNNEQFF.

The rearrangement uses TRBV6-5 and TRBJ1-4; D possibly corresponds to TRBD1 (5 bases). CDR1 is MNHEY and CDR2 is SVGAGI in the germline V gene. The CDR3 runs to 16 residues. Trimming shortened V by 0 bases and J by 7 bases, and 15 bases separated the two germline ends. This CDR3 is CASSYSKGIRVEKLFF. For the CDR3, the DNA is TGTGCCAGCAGTTACTCCAAGGGGATCCGGGTTGAAAAACTGTTTTTT.

The genes are TRBV19 and TRBJ1-2; D might be TRBD1 (5 bases). CDR1 is LNHDA, CDR2 SQIVND, per germline (reference sequence). V was trimmed by 3 bases and J by 3 bases, leaving 11 bases between them. The CDR3 loop spans 14 amino acids. CDR3 residues: CASSIGQGYYGYTF. In nucleotides, the CDR3 is TGTGCCAGTAGTATCGGTCAGGGCTACTATGGCTACACCTTC.

This chain links TRBV6-5 with TRBJ1-4; 9 bases line up with TRBD1. This CDR3 spans 15 amino acids. Germline V gene lookup returns CDR1 MNHEY and CDR2 SVGAGI. Trimming cost V 8 bases and J 2 bases; bases outside gene matches: 6. CDR3 DNA: TGTGCCAGCGGGACAGGGTTCTGGACTAATGAAAAACTGTTTTTT. It codes for CASGTGFWTNEKLFF.

The gene calls are TRBV5-5 and TRBJ1-1; D may be TRBD1 (5 bases). Trimming took 4 bases from V and 3 from J, leaving 10 bases between them. This CDR3 region has 13 residues. Germline V gene data show CDR1 as SGHKS and CDR2 as YYEKEE (reference sequence). Here the CDR3 reads CASSIDSYTEAFF. CDR3 DNA sequence: TGTGCCAGCAGCATTGACAGTTACACTGAAGCTTTCTTT.

The rearrangement uses TRBV6-5 and TRBJ1-2, with a tentative D call TRBD1 (6 bases). Looked up from germline, CDR1 is MNHEY and CDR2 is SVGAGI. With 6 bases removed from V and 6 bases from J, the gap between germline ends came to 14 bases. The CDR3 runs to 13 residues. CDR3 sequence: CASRWAQGNGYTF. The DNA for the CDR3 is TGTGCCAGCAGGTGGGCACAGGGTAATGGCTACACCTTC.

The J gene is TRBJ1-1, the V gene TRBV6-5; 9 bases fit TRBD1. The V segment lost 4 bases and the J segment 0 bases; nucleotides outside the gene matches: 6. The germline V gene has CDR1 MNHEY and CDR2 SVGAGI. This CDR3 comprises 16 residues. In DNA form, the CDR3 reads TGTGCCAGCAGTTTCCGGGACAGGGCAGTGAACACTGAAGCTTTCTTT. Amino acid sequence: CASSFRDRAVNTEAFF.

The chain has TRBV29-1 and TRBJ1-1; D ambiguous. The germline V gene has CDR1 SQVTM and CDR2 ANQGSEA. The CDR3 is 13 amino acids. V was cut by 3 bases and J by 5 bases, with 13 bases left in between. The CDR3 DNA reads as TGCAGCGTTGAGTCCATGGGAGGGACTGAAGCTTTCTTT. Its translation is CSVESMGGTEAFF.

CDR3 loop: CASSPLVGQGAYEQYF. In DNA, the CDR3 is TGTGCCAGCAGCCCTCTAGTCGGACAGGGAGCCTACGAGCAGTACTTC. The chain uses TRBV9 and TRBJ2-7; TRBD1 matches 8 bases. Germline V lookup: CDR1 SGDLS, CDR2 YYNGEE. CDR3 length: 16 residues. With V trimmed by 4 bases and J by 2 bases, 11 bases remained unmatched.

In its sample, this clone was seen a few times. The V gene is TRBV6-5, the J gene TRBJ1-2; D perhaps matches TRBD1 (5 bases). This CDR3 has 16 amino acids. Germline V gene sequence: CDR1 MNHEY, CDR2 SVGAGI. The V gene lost 4 bases and the J gene lost 1 base, with 16 bases spanning the gap. The CDR3 sequence is CASSWGTGTLNYGYTF. The CDR3 DNA sequence: TGTGCCAGCAGTTGGGGCACCGGCACACTTAACTATGGCTACACCTTC.

The chain carries TRBV6-2 or TRBV6-3 and TRBJ2-1; D might be TRBD1 (6 bases). Germline CDR1 reads MNHEY; CDR2 reads SVGEGT. Trimming took off 2 bases at V and 3 bases at J, with 8 bases between the two ends. The CDR3 is made up of 14 amino acids. CDR3 region: CASSYRGHYNEQFF. The CDR3 DNA reads as TGTGCCAGCAGTTACCGGGGACACTACAATGAGCAGTTCTTC.

V usage is TRBV30 and J usage is TRBJ1-1, with D unclear. Germline V gene data show CDR1 as GTSNPN and CDR2 as SVGIG (reference sequence). This CDR3 has 13 residues. Trimming removed 2 bases at V and 3 bases at J, with 10 bases between. CDR3 loop: CAWSPERDTEAFF. Written as DNA, the CDR3 is TGTGCCTGGAGTCCTGAGAGAGACACTGAAGCTTTCTTT.